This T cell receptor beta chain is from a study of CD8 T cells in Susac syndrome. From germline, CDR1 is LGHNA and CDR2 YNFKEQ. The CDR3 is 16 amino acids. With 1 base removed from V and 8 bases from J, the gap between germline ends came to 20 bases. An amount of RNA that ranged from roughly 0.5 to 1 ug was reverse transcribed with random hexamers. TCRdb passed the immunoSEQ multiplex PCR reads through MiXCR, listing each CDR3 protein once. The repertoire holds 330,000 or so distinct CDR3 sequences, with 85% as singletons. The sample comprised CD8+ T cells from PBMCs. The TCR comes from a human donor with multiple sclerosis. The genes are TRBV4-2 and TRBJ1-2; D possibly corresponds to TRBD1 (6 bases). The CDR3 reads CASSQVVDRPVAGYTF. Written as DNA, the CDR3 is TGTGCCAGCAGCCAAGTAGTGGACAGACCAGTCGCGGGCTACACCTTC.